The 18 T cell receptor beta chains below come from one sample, sequenced in a study of beta chain features in type 1 diabetes. The sequenced template was cDNA made from the entire isolated RNA. Clones were read by immunoSEQ multiplex PCR, and TCRdb kept only the in-frame ones, dropping some. The data show around 430,000 clones, with around 28% seen just once and 0.065% held by the top ten. Sequenced: naive CD4+ T cells from blood. The receptors were sampled from a man between 18 and 35 years old in good health.

This clone was found a few times. The V gene is TRBV4-3, the J gene TRBJ2-1, with TRBD1 matching over 11 bases. Germline V gene data show CDR1 as LGHNA and CDR2 as YSLEER. V lost 4 bases and J lost 9; bases outside the gene matches: 11. This CDR3 has 16 amino acids. The CDR3 sequence is CASSRLMDRGRSEQFF. The CDR3 DNA sequence: TGCGCCAGCAGCCGATTAATGGACAGGGGGCGAAGTGAGCAGTTCTTC.

The J gene is TRBJ1-1, the V gene TRBV7-9; tentative D call: TRBD1 (5 bases). This CDR3 is 13 amino acids long. V lost 5 bases to trimming and J lost 1 base, with 8 bases between them. Germline V gene lookup returns CDR1 SEHNR and CDR2 FQNEAQ (reference sequence). The DNA of the CDR3 is TGTGCCAGCAGCAGGGGTCAGAACACTGAAGCTTTCTTT. The encoded protein is CASSRGQNTEAFF.

This clone was detected only a few times. The J gene is TRBJ2-5, the V gene TRBV11-2; D gene ambiguous. V was pared by 1 base and J by 5 bases, with 8 bases between. Per the germline V gene, CDR1 is SGHAT and CDR2 is FQNNGV. The CDR3 extends over 13 amino acids. The CDR3 nucleotides are TGTGCCAGCAGCTTAGTCCCCGCGGAGACCCAGTACTTC. As protein: CASSLVPAETQYF.

V gene TRBV10-3 combines with J gene TRBJ2-7; D possibly corresponds to TRBD1 (6 bases). V dropped 6 bases and J dropped 2 bases, with 11 bases sitting between them. The CDR3 has 13 residues. Germline-derived CDR1 and CDR2 are ENHRY and SYGVKD. CDR3 in amino acids: CAIRATGTYEQYF. CDR3 nucleotide sequence: TGTGCCATCAGGGCGACAGGAACCTACGAGCAGTACTTC.

The chain links TRBV4-2 to TRBJ2-5; no definite D call. Trimming removed 2 bases at V and 4 bases at J, with 11 bases between. CDR3 length equals 14 residues. Germline V lookup: CDR1 LGHNA, CDR2 YNFKEQ. This CDR3 reads CASSQSHSRETQYF. CDR3 bases: TGTGCCAGCAGCCAATCACATTCTCGAGAGACCCAGTACTTC.

This clone has only one observation. The chain employs TRBV14 and TRBJ1-2; D is undetermined. V was shortened by 4 bases and J by 5 bases, with 8 bases between the two germline ends. CDR1 and CDR2 from the germline V gene are SGHDN and FVKESK. CDR3 length: 12 residues. The CDR3 DNA is TGTGCCAGCAGCCGAGAGGTTTATGGCTACACCTTC. It translates to CASSREVYGYTF.

In this sample, this clone turned up once. This sequence joins TRBV7-2 and TRBJ2-3; D uncertain. CDR1 SGHTA and CDR2 FQGNSA come from the germline V gene. V lost 2 bases and J lost 1, with 10 bases in between. The length of the CDR3 is 15 residues. The CDR3 DNA follows: TGTGCCAGCAGCTTATCGGGCACCCGCACAGATACGCAGTATTTT. Protein sequence: CASSLSGTRTDTQYF. The full variable domain, in which reference TRBV7-2 and TRBJ2-3 provide the parts outside the CDR3, is GAGVSQSPSNKVTEKGKDVELRCDPISGHTALYWYRQSLGQGLEFLIYFQGNSAPDKSGLPSDRFSAERTGGSVSTLTIQRTQQEDSAVYLCASSLSGTRTDTQYFGPGTRLTVL.

The rearrangement joins TRBV4-2 to TRBJ2-7, with 9 bases fitting TRBD2. After removal of 6 bases from V and 1 base from J, the junction contained 4 bases not matched to a gene. This CDR3 is 14 amino acids long. Germline V lookup: CDR1 LGHNA, CDR2 YNFKEQ. Here the CDR3 reads CASSPSGVSYEQYF. Here the CDR3 DNA reads TGTGCCAGCAGTCCTAGCGGGGTGTCCTACGAGCAGTACTTC.

The gene calls are TRBV6-5 and TRBJ1-2; D gene ambiguous. Trimming took 5 bases from V and 8 from J, leaving 6 bases between them. Germline CDR1 and CDR2: MNHEY and SVGAGI. The CDR3 extends over 10 amino acids. The CDR3 DNA sequence: TGTGCCAGCAGTGTGAGCGGCTACACCTTC. Its translation: CASSVSGYTF.

This clone was counted only a few times. The rearrangement links TRBV30 to TRBJ2-3, with D perhaps matching TRBD2 (5 bases). Per germline, CDR1 GTSNPN and CDR2 SVGIG (reference sequence). Deletions cut 2 bases from V and 2 bases from J, with 8 bases between. The CDR3 loop spans 13 amino acids. The CDR3, as DNA: TGTGCCTGGAGTCAGGACTTCACAGATACGCAGTATTTT. Amino acid sequence: CAWSQDFTDTQYF.

The gene calls are TRBV28 and TRBJ2-1, with 10 bases that match TRBD1. CDR1 and CDR2 (germline): MDHEN, SYDVKM. V shed 4 bases and J 7 bases; nucleotides not matched to a gene: 10. The CDR3 runs 16 residues. The CDR3 coding sequence is TGTGCCAGCAGTTCCCCGGGACAGGGGTTGAGGAATGAGCAGTTCTTC. Translated, it gives CASSSPGQGLRNEQFF.

This rearrangement joins TRBV5-8 to TRBJ2-5; the D call may be TRBD1 or TRBD2 (6 bases each). Deletions cut 7 bases from V and 4 bases from J, with 17 bases between. CDR3 length: 14 residues. Germline CDR1 and CDR2: SGHTS and YDEGEE. This CDR3 reads CASRARGLPETQYF. The DNA for the CDR3 is TGTGCCAGCCGGGCCAGGGGACTTCCAGAGACCCAGTACTTC.

The V gene is TRBV9, the J gene TRBJ2-1; D uncertain. The CDR3 totals 16 residues. The germline V gene encodes CDR1 SGDLS and CDR2 YYNGEE. V was shortened by 0 bases and J by 0 bases, with 10 bases between the two germline ends. The CDR3 is CASSVDPSVSYNEQFF. In DNA form, the CDR3 reads TGTGCCAGCAGCGTAGACCCGAGCGTCTCCTACAATGAGCAGTTCTTC.

The chain is built from TRBV7-2 and TRBJ2-7, with unresolved D. Trimming shortened V by 2 bases and J by 3 bases, and 11 bases separated the two germline ends. The CDR3 runs 14 residues. CDR1 is SGHTA, CDR2 FQGNSA, per germline. The CDR3 loop reads CASSLSPSLYEQYF. The CDR3 coding sequence is TGTGCCAGCAGCTTATCCCCGTCGCTCTACGAGCAGTACTTC.

This sequence joins TRBV7-2 and TRBJ2-3; 12 bases agree with TRBD2. This CDR3 region has 15 residues. Looked up from germline, CDR1 is SGHTA and CDR2 is FQGNSA. The junction had 9 bases not matched to a gene; V was cut back by 5 bases and J by 9 bases. CDR3: CASSQRLAGGNTQYF. The CDR3 DNA is TGTGCCAGCAGCCAGAGGCTAGCGGGAGGGAACACGCAGTATTTT.

The sample holds a few counts of this clone. The chain is built from TRBV7-9 and TRBJ2-4; D uncertain. Between the trimmed V and J ends, which lost 0 bases and 0 bases, there was a span of 3 bases. This CDR3 is 14 amino acids long. CDR1 is SEHNR, CDR2 FQNEAQ, per germline (reference sequence). Here the CDR3 reads CASSLAEAKNIQYF. Here the CDR3 DNA reads TGTGCCAGCAGCTTAGCGGAAGCCAAAAACATTCAGTACTTC.

This clone has just a few counts. V and J are TRBV19 and TRBJ2-1; D unclear. The germline V gene has CDR1 LNHDA and CDR2 SQIVND (reference sequence). This CDR3 has 13 amino acids. V shed 6 bases and J shed 6 bases, with 12 bases lying between them. The DNA for the CDR3 is TGTGCCAGTAGACCACGGTCCGTCAATGAGCAGTTCTTC. As protein: CASRPRSVNEQFF.

This clone has just a few counts. In DNA, the CDR3 is TGTGCCAGCAGTTGGGGTCTGAGGGGCTACACCTTC. The encoded protein is CASSWGLRGYTF. The rearrangement links TRBV28 to TRBJ1-2; D gene unclear. The ends were cut back, 4 bases at V and 8 bases at J, with 11 bases in the middle. Looked up from germline, CDR1 is MDHEN and CDR2 is SYDVKM. CDR3 length: 12 amino acids.